This T cell receptor beta chain stems from a study of cytomegalovirus exposure and HLA in healthy donors (dated by TCRdb to 2017 to 2019). For the study in its entirety: An earlier analysis of 587 of the donors reported 276 Gb of sequence data and around 110 million unique TCR beta sequences obtained from about 180 million T cells. Of the 300 to 500 genotyped donors, 80% to 90% were placed in the genetic ancestry cluster associated with self-reported Caucasian donors. An earlier analysis of more than 450 of the donors used high-throughput TCR beta sequencing to judge whether each TCR beta V gene segment behaved as functional or pseudogenic. In a later genetic analysis, genome-wide SNP genotypes for about 55% of the roughly 700 donors were used, and that subset was treated as a discovery cohort. A later analysis re-analyzed previously published TCR beta repertoires from 666 donors and added high-resolution HLA genotyping to study TCR occurrence patterns. Four or five DR-DQ haplotypes were handled as single units for association and clustering, since linkage in the cohort was strong. The study aimed to test whether signatures of past pathogen exposure could be identified by cataloging public T cell receptors. Rather than using new phenotypic data, the later analysis identified candidate immune exposures from TCR beta sequences and from how often those sequences occurred across donors. Class I and class II HLA loci were covered by the typing at four-digit resolution. The T cell repertoires of 666 subjects were profiled by immunosequencing and related to cytomegalovirus serostatus. Typing coverage varied by locus: roughly 620-640 donors for A, B, C, DRB1 and DQB1; some 520 for DQA1; about 600 for DPA1; fewer than 480 for DPB1. Approximately 310 gigabases of sequencing data and tens of millions of unique TCR sequences were included in an early release covering roughly 600 HLA-typed donors. Besides the first cohort of approximately 670 subjects, a separate validation cohort made up of 120 or so different subjects was used. Across about 380 genotyped donors of the cohort, an average of approximately 220,000 unique TCR beta nucleotide sequences per donor were sequenced, and 15% to 20% of those sequences were non-productive. The study combined high-throughput TCR immunosequencing, statistical association of individual TCRs with disease status, and machine learning to predict cytomegalovirus infection status. Alongside the repertoire data, information on donor age, sex, ethnicity and CMV serostatus was compiled. All discovery cohort repertoires had been generated on a single sequencing platform. Paper-wide results and their limitations: In a later analysis, HLA-associated TCR beta chains showed more clonal expansion and lower generation probabilities than non-associated chains that were equally common. According to a later analysis, TCR association rates differed among HLA loci, with DRB1 alleles showing the most associated TCRs and HLA-C alleles showing the fewest. Presence/absence analyses assumed roughly uniform sequencing depth across donors, an assumption that may not hold. A few of the identified cytomegalovirus-associated TCR beta chains were confirmed in vitro to be specific for cytomegalovirus antigens. The earlier analysis of 587 of the donors excluded 15 to 20 rarely observed V segments, including chromosome 9 orphons, because counts were too low. A total of about 180 TCR beta chains were listed by the study as associated with cytomegalovirus. Broadly in line with IMGT annotations, most TCR beta V segments showed up in productive rearrangements about 90% or about 30% of the time in an earlier analysis of approximately 640 of the donors. According to a later genetic analysis, donors in an Asian-associated ancestry cluster had fewer N-insertions in productive TCRs than the approximately 650-donor mean. Because HLA typing was unavailable for some donors at each locus, only the typed subset was used in association tests. Strong co-occurrence of HLA alleles, especially DR and DQ, made assigning TCR associations to individual alleles difficult. In this cohort, only TCR beta chains were sequenced, and detectable features were limited by the absence of alpha or paired-chain data. In a later analysis, several top co-occurrence clusters were reported to appear linked to parvovirus B19, influenza, CMV and Epstein-Barr virus. A group of highly shared sequence variants was considered likely to be a technical artifact of the sequencing pipeline. The classifier was reported to diagnose cytomegalovirus status with high specificity and sensitivity in both the original and validation cohorts. For the cohort, immune exposure information was limited to CMV serostatus. An association between a missense DCLRE1C variant and V-gene and J-gene trimming of TCR beta chains was found in a later genetic analysis and replicated in an independent cohort. Some IMGT-functional V segments, including TRBV6-2 and TRBV6-3, could not be distinguished by the 87-base-pair reads and were therefore excluded. At a false discovery rate of 0.05, a later analysis linked about 17,000 TCR beta sequences to specific HLA alleles. A further reported finding was that TCR beta sequences accurately predicted the HLA-A and HLA-B alleles for most subjects in the first cohort. In a later analysis, most CMV-associated TCR beta chains were found to appear HLA-restricted, with HLA associations seemingly driven largely by CMV exposure. Correlated functional status among segregating V segments might reflect linkage disequilibrium, but an unknown experimental factor could not be ruled out. It was suggested by the authors that the approach could potentially be generalized to other disease states and immunological phenotypes. While some public TCRs were present in many individuals, most TCR sequences turned up only very rarely across donors.

A word on this clone: Its antigen is unknown. It has no much larger one-base neighbor in the sample; base qualities were not kept.

Library construction relied on the immunoSEQ multiplex PCR assay. For the multiplex PCR, a mixture combining 60 forward primers for TCR Vbeta segments and 13 reverse primers for TCR Jbeta segments was used. The CDR3 region of rearranged TCR beta genes was amplified from genomic DNA with a multiplex PCR assay. The amplified TCR beta libraries were sequenced on the Illumina HiSeq System as 87-base-pair reads. As for how the authors treated the data: Across the 500 to 850 repertoires, a later analysis counted approximately 75 million unique TCR beta chains, 9 million to 14 million of which were shared by at least two donors. A nearest-neighbor algorithm error-corrected the raw reads and collapsed the reads into unique sequences, merging closely related sequences to remove PCR and sequencing errors. V, D and J gene segments were assigned by aligning CDR3 sequences to IMGT reference sequences. For a sequence to be retained, a match of at least six nucleotides to both a V gene segment and a J gene segment was required. A rearrangement was called productive if the CDR3 had no stop codons and remained in frame with V and J, and every other rearrangement was called non-productive. CDR3 was defined by IMGT convention, running from the second conserved V-encoded cysteine to the conserved J-encoded phenylalanine. The earlier analysis of some 600 of the donors excluded sequences that lacked an unambiguous match to a single V gene segment. In an earlier analysis of around 600 of the donors, V segments were called functional above 56.7% productive rearrangements and were called segregating when the between-donor standard deviation exceeded 5%. A statistical classification framework was built for diagnosing cytomegalovirus status from the catalog of TCR beta chain sequences. In a later analysis, V and J genes were assigned by comparing TCR nucleotide sequences against IMGT/GENE-DB human TR gene sequences. A later analysis assigned CDR3 sequences and most-parsimonious VDJ recombination scenarios with the TCRdist pipeline. In a later analysis, each TCR beta chain was defined by its CDR3 amino acid sequence together with its V-gene family, and reads lacking a unique V-gene family were excluded. In a later analysis, 500 to 700 highly shared, low-generation-probability nucleotide sequences were removed to address suspected cross-contamination and a sequencing artifact. A later analysis calculated a clonal expansion index for each public chain from normalized within-repertoire ranks of inferred template counts. In a later analysis, generation probabilities were computed with a VDJ recombination model fitted to out-of-frame rearrangements, and the resulting probabilities were checked against IGoR. A later analysis scored TCR-TCR, TCR-HLA and TCR-CMV co-occurrence with hypergeometric tests, applying a repertoire-size bias correction to TCR pairs. To estimate false discovery rates, a later analysis permuted the HLA or CMV assignments 20 times. In a later analysis, co-occurring TCRs were grouped using DBSCAN, with TCRdist sequence similarity added in when clustering inside HLA-allele-positive subsets. Repertoires with fewer than 30,000 or more than 120,000 public chains, plus five repertoires with anomalous nucleotide sharing, were excluded from co-occurrence clustering. As stored in TCRdb, this immuneACCESS dataset retains in-frame rearrangements with V and J assigned. A fraction of the clones does not appear; measured against another copy, unresolved V genes explain less than half of the discrepancy, and the remainder lacks a known reason. The V and J calls and the clone size are those of that table, but D and trimming were determined from the DNA. Here the sample has 95,000 to 150,000 clones; approximately 80% occur a single time. Around 2.7% of the sample comes from the top ten.

The CDR3 goes from the cysteine to the phenylalanine over 13 residues. Only CDR3 DNA remains: 39 bases, in frame from the first base. According to the germline V gene (reference sequence), CDR1 reads SGHKS and CDR2 reads YYEKEE. V loses 0 bases of germline sequence and J loses 5 bases, and the interval between the two ends is 8 bases. In total, 600 or so healthy bone marrow donors made up the cohort. Cohort members were all nominally healthy when sampled, although unrecorded immune exposures were likely present. The donor was CMV seropositive and was included in the group of some 290 seropositive cohort members. Every donor gave a peripheral blood sample, and the peripheral blood mononuclear cells from that sample were used for TCR beta sequencing. Genomic DNA was extracted from the blood cell samples with the Qiagen DNeasy Blood Extraction Kit.

The sample consisted of PBMCs. The receptor comes from a woman aged 40 to 50 in good health and CMV-seropositive. The chain joins TRBV5-5 to TRBJ1-1; confidence is insufficient to name the D gene. The sequenced DNA: TGTGCCAGCAGCTTGGGCGGATGGACTGAAGCTTTCTTT. This encodes CASSLGGWTEAFF.